This TCR beta chain originates from a study of blood T cell repertoires in COVID-19. Study in general: Material from acute and convalescent COVID-19 was sourced from the United States, Italy and Spain. From T cells, B-cell-depleted T cells, or PBMCs came the material, which was cDNA or gDNA.

Authors' methods: Amplification with reference gene primers provided the estimates of nucleated cell counts. Measured with immunoSEQ multiplex PCR; TCRdb has only the in-frame clones, and not every one. Clone size and V and J calls were adopted from that table, with D and trimming inferred from the DNA. The sample records 250,000 or so clones, about 86% being singletons. The J segment lost 7 bases and the V segment lost 5 bases, leaving 5 bases of the junction unmatched. This CDR3 has 14 residues. Germline CDR1 MNHNY, CDR2 SVGAGI (reference sequence). The rearrangement joins TRBV6-6 to TRBJ1-4; 9 nucleotides agree with TRBD1. This clonotype originated in a man aged 50 to 59 who had recovered from COVID-19. Sequencing was done on a sample of PBMCs or T cells enriched from blood (not recorded which). Here the CDR3 reads CASSPQGAFEKLFF. CDR3 bases: TGTGCCAGCAGTCCACAGGGGGCCTTTGAAAAACTGTTTTTT.